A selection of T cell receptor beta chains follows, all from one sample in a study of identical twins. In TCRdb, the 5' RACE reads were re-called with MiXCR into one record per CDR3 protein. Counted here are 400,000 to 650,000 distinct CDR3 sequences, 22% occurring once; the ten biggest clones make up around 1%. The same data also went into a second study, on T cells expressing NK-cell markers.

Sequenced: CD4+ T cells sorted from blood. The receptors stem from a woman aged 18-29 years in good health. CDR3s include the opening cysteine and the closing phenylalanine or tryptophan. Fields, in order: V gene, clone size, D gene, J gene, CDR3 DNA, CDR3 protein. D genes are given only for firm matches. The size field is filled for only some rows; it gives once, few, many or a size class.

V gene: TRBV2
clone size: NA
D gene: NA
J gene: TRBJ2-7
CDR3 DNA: TGTGCCAGCAGTGAAGGGCCCGGGCAGTACTTC
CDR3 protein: CASSEGPGQYF

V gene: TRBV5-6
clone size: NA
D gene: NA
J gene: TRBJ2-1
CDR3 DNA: TGTGCCAGGAGCCCCGGGACAAACAATGAGCAGTTCTTC
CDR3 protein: CARSPGTNNEQFF

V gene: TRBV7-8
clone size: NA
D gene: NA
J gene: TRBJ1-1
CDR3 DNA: TGTGCCAGCAGCTTAGCGCGGATGAGGACAATAGAAGCTTTCTTT
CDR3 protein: CASSLARMRTIEAFF

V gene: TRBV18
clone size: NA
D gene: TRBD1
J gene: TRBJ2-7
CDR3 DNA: TGTGCCAGCTCACCAATCCTCCGAGGCACAGGGGGCAATTACGAGCAGTACTTC
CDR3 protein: CASSPILRGTGGNYEQYF

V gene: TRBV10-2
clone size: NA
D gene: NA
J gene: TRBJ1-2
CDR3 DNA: TGCGCCAGCAGTCCTACATCGTACGATCGGGGCTACACCTTC
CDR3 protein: CASSPTSYDRGYTF

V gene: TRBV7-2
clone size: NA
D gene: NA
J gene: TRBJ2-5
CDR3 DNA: TGTGCCAGCAGCTTTCAGCCGGGGAAAGAGACCCAGTACTTC
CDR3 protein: CASSFQPGKETQYF

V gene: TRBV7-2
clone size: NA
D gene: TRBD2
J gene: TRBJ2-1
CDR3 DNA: TGTGCCAGCAGCTCACCGAGCGGGAGAGTTTACAATGAGCAGTTCTTC
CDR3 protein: CASSSPSGRVYNEQFF

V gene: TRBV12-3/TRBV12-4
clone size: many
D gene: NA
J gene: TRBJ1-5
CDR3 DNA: TGTGCCAGCAGTTTTGCCGAGGGAATCAATCAGCCCCAGCATTTT
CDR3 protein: CASSFAEGINQPQHF

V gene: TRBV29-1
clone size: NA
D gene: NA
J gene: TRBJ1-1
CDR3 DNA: TGCAGCGTTTCGGGCCCTACAGGGCTGGGCACTGAAGCTTTCTTT
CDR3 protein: CSVSGPTGLGTEAFF

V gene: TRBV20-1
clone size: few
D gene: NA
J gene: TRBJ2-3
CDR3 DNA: TGCAGTGCTTCGACTGCGCCTACGCAGTATTTT
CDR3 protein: CSASTAPTQYF

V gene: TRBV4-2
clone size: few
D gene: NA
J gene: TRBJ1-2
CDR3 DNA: TGTGCCAGCAGCCAAGAGGCCCCGGGACCTAGGTCTCGCGGCTACACCTTC
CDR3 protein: CASSQEAPGPRSRGYTF

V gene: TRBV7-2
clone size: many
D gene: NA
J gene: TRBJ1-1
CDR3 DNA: TGTGCCAGCAGCTTAAGGGGGTCGCCTGAAGCTTTCTTT
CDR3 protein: CASSLRGSPEAFF

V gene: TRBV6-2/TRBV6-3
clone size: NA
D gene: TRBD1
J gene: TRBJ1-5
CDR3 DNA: TGTGCCAGCAGTTTACAGGGGAGTCAGCCCCAGCATTTT
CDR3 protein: CASSLQGSQPQHF

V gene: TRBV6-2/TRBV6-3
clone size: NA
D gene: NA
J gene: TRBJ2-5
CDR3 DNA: TGTGCCAGCAGTCAACCGGTAGGGCGGGAGACCCAGTACTTC
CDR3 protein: CASSQPVGRETQYF

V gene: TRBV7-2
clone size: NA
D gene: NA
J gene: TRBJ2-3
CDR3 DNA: TGTGCCAGCAGCTCCTCGGGCCTTAAAGCAGATACGCAGTATTTT
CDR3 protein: CASSSSGLKADTQYF

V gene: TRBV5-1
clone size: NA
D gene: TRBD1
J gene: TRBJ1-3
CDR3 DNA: TGCGCCAGCAGTTCGACAGGGCCGGGAACAACCTCTATGAACACCATATATTTT
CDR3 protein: CASSSTGPGTTSMNTIYF

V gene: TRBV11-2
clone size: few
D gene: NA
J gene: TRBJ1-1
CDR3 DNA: TGTGCCAGCAGCTCGGGAGGACAGGCTTTCTTT
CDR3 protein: CASSSGGQAFF

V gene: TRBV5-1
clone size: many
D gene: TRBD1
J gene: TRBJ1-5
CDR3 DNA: TGCGCCAGCAGCTTGGGGCCCAGCTCGACAGGGGTTCGGCAGCCCCAGCATTTT
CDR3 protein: CASSLGPSSTGVRQPQHF

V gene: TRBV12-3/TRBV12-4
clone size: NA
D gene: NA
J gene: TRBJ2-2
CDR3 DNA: TGTGCCAGCAGTACCCGGCGAGATGTGAACACCGGGGAGCTGTTTTTT
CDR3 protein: CASSTRRDVNTGELFF

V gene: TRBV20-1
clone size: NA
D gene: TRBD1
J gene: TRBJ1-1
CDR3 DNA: TGCAGTGCGGACCGGGACAGCTCGAACACTGAAGCTTTCTTT
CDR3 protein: CSADRDSSNTEAFF

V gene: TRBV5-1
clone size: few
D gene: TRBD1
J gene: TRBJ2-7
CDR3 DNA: TGCGCCAGCAGCTTGGCCGGGGGACAGGGTTCCTACGAGCAGTACTTC
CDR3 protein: CASSLAGGQGSYEQYF

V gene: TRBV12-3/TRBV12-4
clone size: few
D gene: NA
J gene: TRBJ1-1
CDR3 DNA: TGTGCCAGAGGACACTTGAACACTGAAGCTTTCTTT
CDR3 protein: CARGHLNTEAFF

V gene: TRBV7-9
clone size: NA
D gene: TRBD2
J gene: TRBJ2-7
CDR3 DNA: TGTGCCAGCAGCTTGGGAATAGCGGGGTATGAGCAGTACTTC
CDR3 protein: CASSLGIAGYEQYF

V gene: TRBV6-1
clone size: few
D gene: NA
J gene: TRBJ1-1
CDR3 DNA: TGTGCCAGCAGTGAACCGGGTCGGAACACTGAAGCTTTCTTT
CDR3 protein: CASSEPGRNTEAFF

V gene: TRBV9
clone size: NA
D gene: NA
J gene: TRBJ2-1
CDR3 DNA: TGTGCCAGCAGCGTAGCTTCAGGGCCCACAAATAACAATGAGCAGTTCTTC
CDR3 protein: CASSVASGPTNNNEQFF

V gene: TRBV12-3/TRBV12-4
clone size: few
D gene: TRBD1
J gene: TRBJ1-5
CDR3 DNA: TGTGCCAGCAGATCTGGACAGGGTGACAATCAGCCCCAGCATTTT
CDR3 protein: CASRSGQGDNQPQHF

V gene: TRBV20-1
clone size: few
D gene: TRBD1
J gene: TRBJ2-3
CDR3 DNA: TGCAGTGCTACGACCCGGACAGGGGGCCCAGATACGCAGTATTTT
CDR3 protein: CSATTRTGGPDTQYF

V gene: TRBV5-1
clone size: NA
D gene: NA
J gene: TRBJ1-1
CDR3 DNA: TGCGCCAGCAGCCCGAGACACGGTGAAGCTTTCTTT
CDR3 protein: CASSPRHGEAFF

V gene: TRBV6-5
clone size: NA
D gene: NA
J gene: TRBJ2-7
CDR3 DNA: TGTGCCAGCAGTTACTCTTCCCGGGGTCCCTCCTACGAGCAGTACTTC
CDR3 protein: CASSYSSRGPSYEQYF

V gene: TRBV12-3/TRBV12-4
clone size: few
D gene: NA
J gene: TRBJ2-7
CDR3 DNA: TGTGCCAGCTCCTCTCGGGACGGACCACTCTCCTACGAGCAGTACTTC
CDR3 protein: CASSSRDGPLSYEQYF

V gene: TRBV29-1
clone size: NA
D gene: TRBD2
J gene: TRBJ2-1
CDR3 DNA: TGCAGCGTTGAGGGACTAGCGGATTCCTACAATGAGCAGTTCTTC
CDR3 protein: CSVEGLADSYNEQFF

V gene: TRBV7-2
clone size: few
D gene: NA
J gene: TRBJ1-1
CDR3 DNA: TGTGCCAGCAGCACCGCGACGAAGGCGGAAGCTTTCTTT
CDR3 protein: CASSTATKAEAFF

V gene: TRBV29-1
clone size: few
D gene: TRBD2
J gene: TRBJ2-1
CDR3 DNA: TGCAGCGTCGTCGGGAGGGTGCATGAGCAGTTCTTC
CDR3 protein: CSVVGRVHEQFF

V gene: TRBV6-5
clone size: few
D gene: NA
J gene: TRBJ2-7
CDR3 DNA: TGTGCCAGCAGTTACGCCGGTCTAACAGGACTCGAGCAGTACTTC
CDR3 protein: CASSYAGLTGLEQYF

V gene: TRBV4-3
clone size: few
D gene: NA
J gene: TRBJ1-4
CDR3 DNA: TGCGCCAGCAGCCAAGTTGGAAGTGATGAAAAACTGTTTTTT
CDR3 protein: CASSQVGSDEKLFF

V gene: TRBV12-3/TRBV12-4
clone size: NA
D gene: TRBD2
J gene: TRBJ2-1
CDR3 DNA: TGTGCCAGCAGTATATGGACTAGCGGGAGGTTCGACAATGAGCAGTTCTTC
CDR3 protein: CASSIWTSGRFDNEQFF

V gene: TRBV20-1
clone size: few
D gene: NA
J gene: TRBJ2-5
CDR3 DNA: TGCAGTGCGACGGAGACCCAGTACTTC
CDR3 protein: CSATETQYF

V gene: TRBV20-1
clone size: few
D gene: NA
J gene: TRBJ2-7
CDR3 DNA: TGCAGTGCTAGAGGGCAGGGAGGCGAGCAGTACTTC
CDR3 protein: CSARGQGGEQYF

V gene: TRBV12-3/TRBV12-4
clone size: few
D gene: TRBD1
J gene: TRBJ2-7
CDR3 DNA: TGTGCCAGCAGACAAGGACAGGGGGTCATTAAGCAGTACTTC
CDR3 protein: CASRQGQGVIKQYF

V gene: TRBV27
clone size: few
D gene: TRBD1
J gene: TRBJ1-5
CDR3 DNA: TGTGCCAGCAGTGCGGGACAGTGGTCTAATCAGCCCCAGCATTTT
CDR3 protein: CASSAGQWSNQPQHF

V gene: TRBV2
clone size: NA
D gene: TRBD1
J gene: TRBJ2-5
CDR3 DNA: TGTGCCAGCAGTGAAGCGCCAGGGGGTGAGACCCAGTACTTC
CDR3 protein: CASSEAPGGETQYF

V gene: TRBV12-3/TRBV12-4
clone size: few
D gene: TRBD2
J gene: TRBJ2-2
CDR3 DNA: TGTGCCAGCAGTCGTCAGACTAGCAGGACCGGGGAGCTGTTTTTT
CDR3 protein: CASSRQTSRTGELFF

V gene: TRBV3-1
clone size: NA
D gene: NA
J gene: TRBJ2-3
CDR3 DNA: TGTGCCAGCAGCCGGCCGGGACTCTCAGATACGCAGTATTTT
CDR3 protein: CASSRPGLSDTQYF

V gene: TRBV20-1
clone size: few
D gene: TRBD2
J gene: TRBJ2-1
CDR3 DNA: TGCAGCGGATCTAGCGGGGGGTCCAATGAGCAGTTCTTC
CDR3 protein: CSGSSGGSNEQFF

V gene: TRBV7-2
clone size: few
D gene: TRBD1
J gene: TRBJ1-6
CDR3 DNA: TGTGCCAGCACCGGAGGGGGCGTCACCTATAATTCACCCCTCCACTTT
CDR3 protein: CASTGGGVTYNSPLHF

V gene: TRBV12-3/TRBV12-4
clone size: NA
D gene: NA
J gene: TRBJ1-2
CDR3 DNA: TGTGCCAGCAGTCCGTACAGGGTTTACGGCTACACCTTC
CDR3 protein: CASSPYRVYGYTF

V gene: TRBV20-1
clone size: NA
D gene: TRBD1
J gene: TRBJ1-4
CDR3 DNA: TGCAGTGCTAAGGACAGGGCCAATGAAAAACTGTTTTTT
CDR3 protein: CSAKDRANEKLFF

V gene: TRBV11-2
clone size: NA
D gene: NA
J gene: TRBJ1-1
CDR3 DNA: TGTGCCAGCAGCCCGACACCCAGACTGGGGGGCACTGAAGCTTTCTTT
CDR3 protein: CASSPTPRLGGTEAFF

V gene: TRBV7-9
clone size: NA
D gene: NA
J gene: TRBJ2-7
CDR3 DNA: TGTGCCAGCAGCTTATTGGCGAGCTCCTACGAGCAGTACTTC
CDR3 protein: CASSLLASSYEQYF

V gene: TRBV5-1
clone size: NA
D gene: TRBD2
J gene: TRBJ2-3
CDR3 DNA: TGCGCCAGCAGCTTGGGGACTAGCGGGAGGCCAGATACGCAGTATTTT
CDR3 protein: CASSLGTSGRPDTQYF

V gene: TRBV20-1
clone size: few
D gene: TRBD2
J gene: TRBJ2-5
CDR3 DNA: TGCAGTGCTCCCAACCGACTAGCGGAAGAGACCCAGTACTTC
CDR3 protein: CSAPNRLAEETQYF

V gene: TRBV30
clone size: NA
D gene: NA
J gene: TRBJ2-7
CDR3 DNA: TGTGCCTGGAGTAAGGGTTACGAGCAGTACTTC
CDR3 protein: CAWSKGYEQYF

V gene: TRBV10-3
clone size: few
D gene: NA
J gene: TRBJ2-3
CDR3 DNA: TGTGCCATCAGTGTAAGGAATCCTAGCACAGATACGCAGTATTTT
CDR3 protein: CAISVRNPSTDTQYF

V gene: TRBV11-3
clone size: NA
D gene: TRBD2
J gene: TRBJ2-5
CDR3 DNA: TGTGCCAGCAGCTTAGGAGTGGGGGGGCAAGAGACCCAGTACTTC
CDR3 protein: CASSLGVGGQETQYF

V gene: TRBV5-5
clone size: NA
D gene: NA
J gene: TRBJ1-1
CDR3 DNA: TGTGCCAGCAGCCCGCTTGGGACGAACACTGAAGCTTTCTTT
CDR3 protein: CASSPLGTNTEAFF

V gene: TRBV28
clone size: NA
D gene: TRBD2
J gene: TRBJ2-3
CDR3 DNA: TGTGCCAGCAAGATTAGCGGGAGCACAGATACGCAGTATTTT
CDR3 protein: CASKISGSTDTQYF

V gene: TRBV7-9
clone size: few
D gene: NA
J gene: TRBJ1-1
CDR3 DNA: TGTGCCAGCAGCTTAGTCGAGGGGACGGACACTGAAGCTTTCTTT
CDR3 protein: CASSLVEGTDTEAFF